What follows is one T cell receptor (beta chain) and its context. As yet, its antigen is unknown. Documented time point: week 35, safety follow-up. Topical imiquimod was applied with each vaccine dose, which held 300 ug of mutant IDH1 20-mer peptide. The data derive from a study of a mutant IDH1 vaccine in newly diagnosed glioma. Study information: Onset of vaccination occurred 4-6 weeks following radiotherapy alone, or with temozolomide cycles.

Here immunoSEQ multiplex PCR was the method, and the copy in TCRdb shows in-frame clones only, minus some. The sample holds some 71,000 clones, around 87% seen once. Germline-derived CDR1 and CDR2 are SGHRS and YFSETQ. The CDR3 length is 14 residues. V lost 1 base to trimming and J lost 1 base, with 8 bases between them. The sample was PBMCs, taken from a glioma patient whose treatment included an IDH1 peptide vaccine. The sequence derives from a man aged 25-45 years with glioma. The chain couples TRBV5-1 to TRBJ1-1; no definite D call. The DNA of the CDR3 is TGCGCCAGCAGCTTGCGTCAGCAGAACACTGAAGCTTTCTTT. Amino acids: CASSLRQQNTEAFF.